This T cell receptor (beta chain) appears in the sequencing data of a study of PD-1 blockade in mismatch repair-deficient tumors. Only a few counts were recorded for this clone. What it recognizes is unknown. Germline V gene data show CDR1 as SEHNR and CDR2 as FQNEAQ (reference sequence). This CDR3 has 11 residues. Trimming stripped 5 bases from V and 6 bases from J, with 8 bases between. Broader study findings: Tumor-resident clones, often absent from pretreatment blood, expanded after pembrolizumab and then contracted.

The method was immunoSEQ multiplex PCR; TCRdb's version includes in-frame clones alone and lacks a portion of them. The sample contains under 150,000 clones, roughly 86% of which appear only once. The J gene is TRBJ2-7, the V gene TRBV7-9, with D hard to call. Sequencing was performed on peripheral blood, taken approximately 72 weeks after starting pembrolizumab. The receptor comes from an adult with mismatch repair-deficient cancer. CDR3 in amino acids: CASSGTAEQYF. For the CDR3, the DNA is TGTGCCAGCAGCGGTACAGCCGAGCAGTACTTC.